These 24 T cell receptor beta chains were sequenced from one sample in a study of lymphopenia after photon versus proton radiotherapy. The protocol was immunoSEQ multiplex PCR, while the TCRdb copy is restricted to in-frame clones and leaves out a portion. Here the sample spans around 29,000 clones, around 87% being singletons. Sequences were derived from peripheral blood, sampled from a patient treated with proton-based radiotherapy. These receptors all come from an older woman with cholangiocarcinoma. Some clones in this sample may be carry-over from other donors' samples.

The chain has TRBV11-3 and TRBJ1-6; tentative D call: TRBD1 (6 bases). The CDR3 is 17 amino acids. Germline loops: CDR1 SGHNT, CDR2 YENEEA. The V end was cut by 5 bases, the J end by 7 bases, with 21 bases between. CDR3 sequence: CASSPQYREVENSPLHF. The CDR3 DNA is TGTGCCAGCAGCCCACAATACAGGGAAGTGGAGAATTCACCCCTCCACTTT.

The DNA of the CDR3 is TGTGCCAGCAGGAAAGTCGGCGGGAGACCCTACGAGCAGTACTTC. Translation: CASRKVGGRPYEQYF. This chain uses TRBV11-2 with TRBJ2-7; 7 bases align to TRBD2. J lost 2 bases, V lost 6 bases, and 10 bases had no gene match. Germline lookup yields CDR1 SGHAT and CDR2 FQNNGV. The CDR3 contains 15 residues.

The rearrangement links TRBV27 to TRBJ1-4, with TRBD1 matching over 12 bases. The CDR3 runs 15 residues. After removal of 6 bases from V and 4 bases from J, the junction contained 3 bases not matched to a gene. CDR1 and CDR2 from the germline V gene are MNHEY and SMNVEV (reference sequence). CDR3 DNA sequence: TGTGCCAGCAGGGGACAGGGGGCGGGTAATGAAAAACTGTTTTTT. Its translation: CASRGQGAGNEKLFF. The complete variable domain, with remaining parts taken from reference TRBV27 and TRBJ1-4, reads EAQVTQNPRYLITVTGKKLTVTCSQNMNHEYMSWYRQDPGLGLRQIYYSMNVEVTDKGDVPEGYKVSRKEKRNFPLILESPSPNQTSLYFCASRGQGAGNEKLFFGSGTQLSVL.

The chain has TRBV25-1 and TRBJ1-1, with TRBD1 as a possible D gene (6 bases). The ends were cut back, 4 bases at V and 1 base at J, with 10 bases in the middle. Per the germline V gene, CDR1 is MGHDK and CDR2 is SYGVNS. The CDR3 is 14 amino acids. The DNA of the CDR3 is TGTGCCAGCAGTGTGGGGGCGGCGAACACTGAAGCTTTCTTT. This codes for CASSVGAANTEAFF.

The chain links TRBV9 to TRBJ2-4, with a tentative D call TRBD1 (5 bases). This CDR3 comprises 14 residues. V lost 0 bases and J 9 bases, leaving 13 bases between the germline ends. Germline values: CDR1 SGDLS, CDR2 YYNGEE. CDR3 amino acids: CASSVAGNKGIQYF. In nucleotides, the CDR3 is TGTGCCAGCAGCGTAGCAGGGAATAAAGGCATTCAGTACTTC.

V usage is TRBV10-3 and J usage is TRBJ2-5; D remains ambiguous. Germline loops: CDR1 ENHRY, CDR2 SYGVKD. V lost 6 bases to trimming and J lost 1 base, with 12 bases between them. The CDR3 has 14 residues. The DNA for the CDR3 is TGTGCCATCAGATACGCCAAATCCCAAGAGACCCAGTACTTC. This translates into CAIRYAKSQETQYF.

The genes are TRBV7-9 and TRBJ1-1; D is uncertain. The CDR3 is made up of 11 amino acids. The V end was cut by 3 bases, the J end by 5 bases, with 4 bases between. Germline CDR1 and CDR2: SEHNR and FQNEAQ (reference sequence). The CDR3 sequence: CASSFQTEAFF. CDR3 coding DNA: TGTGCCAGCAGCTTTCAAACTGAAGCTTTCTTT.

The chain links TRBV9 to TRBJ1-6; possible D gene TRBD1, 5 bases. The germline V gene encodes CDR1 SGDLS and CDR2 YYNGEE. CDR3 size: 14 residues. The V end lost 4 bases, the J end lost 13 bases, and 18 bases lay between the germline ends. CDR3 coding DNA: TGTGCCAGCAGCCCCCAGATGGCAGGGAGTCCCCTCCACTTT. This sequence encodes CASSPQMAGSPLHF.

The chain carries TRBV15 and TRBJ2-3; D not certain. Trimming took off 5 bases at V and 0 bases at J, with 15 bases between the two ends. In germline, CDR1 is LNHNV, CDR2 YYDKDF (reference sequence). This CDR3 has 16 residues. CDR3 sequence (DNA): TGTGCCACCAGCCAACGACCACAGCCTAGCACAGATACGCAGTATTTT. Its protein is CATSQRPQPSTDTQYF.

This rearrangement joins TRBV5-1 to TRBJ1-1, with a weak D call TRBD1 (5 bases). The ends were cut back, 3 bases at V and 2 bases at J, with 17 bases in the middle. The CDR3 has 16 amino acids. Per the germline V gene, CDR1 is SGHRS and CDR2 is YFSETQ. The CDR3 sequence: CASSWGNGLINTEAFF. The CDR3 nucleotides are TGCGCCAGCAGCTGGGGCAACGGATTAATAAACACTGAAGCTTTCTTT.

The chain carries TRBV6-5 and TRBJ2-2, with D unresolved. Trimming removed 4 bases from V and 8 bases from J, with 11 bases in between. Germline V gene sequence: CDR1 MNHEY, CDR2 SVGAGI. This CDR3 has 13 residues. Here the CDR3 DNA reads TGTGCCAGCAGTTTGGACGCGGCGGGGGAGCTGTTTTTT. As protein: CASSLDAAGELFF.

The gene calls are TRBV6-5 and TRBJ2-2, with 7 bases fitting TRBD1. The CDR3 is 14 amino acids. The ends lost 5 bases at V and 4 bases at J; junction bases unmatched: 4. Germline CDR1 MNHEY, CDR2 SVGAGI. In DNA form, the CDR3 reads TGTGCCAGCAGTCGACAGGGCAGCACCGGGGAGCTGTTTTTT. Translating it yields CASSRQGSTGELFF.

V usage is TRBV5-1 and J usage is TRBJ2-5; D may match TRBD1 or TRBD2 (6 bases each). The end of the DNA fits TRBJ2-7 better, so the J call may be wrong. Germline V gene sequence: CDR1 SGHRS, CDR2 YFSETQ. CDR3 size: 15 residues. CDR3 nucleotide sequence: TGCGCCAGCAGCTTGGTACGGGGGCCAAACTACGAGCAGTACTTC. The encoded protein is CASSLVRGPNYEQYF.

The chain uses TRBV18 and TRBJ1-1; unclear D gene. Trimming removed 3 bases from V and 4 bases from J, with 6 bases in between. CDR1 and CDR2 from the germline V gene are KGHSH and LQKENI. The CDR3 extends over 12 amino acids. DNA of the CDR3: TGTGCCAGCTCACCGGATCTCACTGAAGCTTTCTTT. Translating gives CASSPDLTEAFF.

The chain is built from TRBV4-1 and TRBJ2-7, with 8 bases matching TRBD2. Germline values: CDR1 MGHRA, CDR2 YSYEKL. Trimming removed 3 bases from V and 3 bases from J; junction bases left unmatched: 7. The CDR3 spans 15 residues. The DNA for the CDR3 is TGCGCCAGCAGCCACCCCGGGACTAGTATCTACGAGCAGTACTTC. Encoded protein: CASSHPGTSIYEQYF.

This chain links TRBV4-3 with TRBJ1-2; possible D gene TRBD1, 6 bases. CDR1 and CDR2 from the germline V gene are LGHNA and YSLEER. Trimming shortened V by 0 bases and J by 7 bases, and 24 bases separated the two germline ends. There are 18 residues in the CDR3. Here the CDR3 DNA reads TGCGCCAGCAGCCAAGAGTCGGGCCGGGGGCGCCGGTCTCCTGGCTACACCTTC. Translation: CASSQESGRGRRSPGYTF.

The chain has TRBV6-5 and TRBJ2-3; D unresolved. The length of the CDR3 is 13 residues. The V end lost 2 bases, the J end lost 4 bases, and 7 bases lay between the germline ends. Per germline, CDR1 MNHEY and CDR2 SVGAGI. CDR3: CASSYVYSDTQYF. The CDR3 DNA reads as TGTGCCAGCAGTTACGTGTATTCAGATACGCAGTATTTT.

The chain couples TRBV4-1 to TRBJ2-7; no clear D gene. V shed 1 base and J shed 5 bases, with 18 bases lying between them. The CDR3 has 16 amino acids. Per the germline V gene, CDR1 is MGHRA and CDR2 is YSYEKL. CDR3 loop: CASSQAVVTLGDEQYF. CDR3 nucleotides: TGCGCCAGCAGCCAAGCTGTGGTGACCTTGGGCGACGAGCAGTACTTC.

This clone showed up just a few times. J is TRBJ1-3 and V is TRBV20-1, with no clear D. Germline V CDR1 and CDR2: DFQATT, SNEGSKA (reference sequence). This CDR3 comprises 11 residues. V lost 5 bases to trimming and J lost 8 bases, with 10 bases between them. The CDR3 DNA reads as TGCAGTGCTGAGGCCGGGGACACCATATATTTT. It specifies CSAEAGDTIYF.

J is TRBJ2-5 and V is TRBV2, with D unclear. CDR1 and CDR2 from the germline V gene are SNHLY and FYNNEI. V was pared by 4 bases and J by 5 bases, with 8 bases between. This CDR3 has 12 amino acids. CDR3 coding DNA: TGTGCCAGCAGTGTGTGGTCGGAGACCCAGTACTTC. Protein product: CASSVWSETQYF.

The CDR3 spells CASSPTGTGVSSSGYTF. The CDR3 coding sequence is TGTGCCAGCTCACCAACCGGGACAGGGGTGTCAAGTTCGGGCTACACCTTC. This rearrangement joins TRBV18 to TRBJ1-2, with 10 bases matching TRBD1. Per the germline V gene, CDR1 is KGHSH and CDR2 is LQKENI. V was clipped by 2 bases and J by 8 bases; unmatched bases: 14. This CDR3 is 17 amino acids long. Using reference TRBV18 and TRBJ1-2 for the parts outside the CDR3, the full variable domain is NAGVMQNPRHLVRRRGQEARLRCSPMKGHSHVYWYRQLPEEGLKFMVYLQKENIIDESGMPKERFSAEFPKEGPSILRIQQVVRGDSAAYFCASSPTGTGVSSSGYTFGSGTRLTVV.

This chain uses TRBV6-5 with TRBJ2-5; D perhaps matches TRBD2 (6 bases). The CDR3 is 13 residues long. CDR1 and CDR2 (germline): MNHEY, SVGAGI. V shed 11 bases and J shed 5 bases, with 18 bases lying between them. The DNA for the CDR3 is TGTGCCGTCAGGAGGGCGGTCGGGGAGACCCAGTACTTC. Protein product: CAVRRAVGETQYF.

This clone was seen just once. The gene calls are TRBV4-3 and TRBJ2-5, with 8 bases identical to TRBD2. The closer fit of TRBJ2-7 to the DNA end suggests the J call may be wrong. In germline, CDR1 is LGHNA, CDR2 YSLEER. The CDR3 loop spans 15 amino acids. CDR3: CASSPTGTSDYEQYF. In DNA, the CDR3 is TGCGCCAGCAGCCCCACCGGGACTAGTGACTACGAGCAGTACTTC.

This chain connects TRBV5-1 to TRBJ2-7; maybe TRBD2 (6 bases). V was shortened by 4 bases and J by 5 bases, with 22 bases between the two germline ends. Germline lookup yields CDR1 SGHRS and CDR2 YFSETQ. The CDR3 loop spans 16 amino acids. The CDR3 spells CASSKGRGGEVDEQYF. CDR3 coding DNA: TGCGCCAGCAGCAAAGGCCGCGGCGGGGAGGTTGACGAGCAGTACTTC.